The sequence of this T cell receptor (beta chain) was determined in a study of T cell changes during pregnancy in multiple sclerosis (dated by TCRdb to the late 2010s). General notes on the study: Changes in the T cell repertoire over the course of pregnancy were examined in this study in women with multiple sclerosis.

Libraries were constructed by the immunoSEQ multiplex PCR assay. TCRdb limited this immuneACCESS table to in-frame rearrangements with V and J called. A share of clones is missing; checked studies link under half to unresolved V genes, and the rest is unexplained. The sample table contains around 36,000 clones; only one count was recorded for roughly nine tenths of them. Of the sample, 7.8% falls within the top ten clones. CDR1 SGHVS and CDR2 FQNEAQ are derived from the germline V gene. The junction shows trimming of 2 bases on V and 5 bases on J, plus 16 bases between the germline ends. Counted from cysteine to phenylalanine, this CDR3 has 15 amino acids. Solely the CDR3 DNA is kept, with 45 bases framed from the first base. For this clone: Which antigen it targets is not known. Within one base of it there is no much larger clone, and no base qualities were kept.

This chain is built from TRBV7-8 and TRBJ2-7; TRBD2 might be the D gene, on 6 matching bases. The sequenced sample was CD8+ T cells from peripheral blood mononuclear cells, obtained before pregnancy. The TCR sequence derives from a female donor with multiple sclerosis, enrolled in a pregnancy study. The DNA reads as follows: TGTGCCAGCAGCTTAACAGCGGGTCCTAGCCACGAGCAGTACTTC. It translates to CASSLTAGPSHEQYF. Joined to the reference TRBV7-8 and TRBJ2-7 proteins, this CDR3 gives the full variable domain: GAGVSQSPRYKVAKRGQDVALRCDPISGHVSLFWYQQALGQGPEFLTYFQNEAQLDKSGLPSDRFFAERPEGSVSTLKIQRTQQEDSAVYLCASSLTAGPSHEQYFGPGTRLTVT.